The 25 T cell receptor beta chains given below trace back to one sample, sequenced in a study of tumor-infiltrating lymphocytes in localized non-small cell lung cancer listed by TCRdb under 2021. Library prep was done by the immunoSEQ multiplex PCR assay. In its TCRdb copy, this immuneACCESS table keeps in-frame sequences only and misses some clones. Where compared with another copy, unresolved V genes explain less than half of these, and the others have no known cause. The sample yields around 15,000 clones; roughly three quarters were counted once. The ten biggest clones cover less than 10% of the sample. Sample: lung tumor tissue. All receptors come from a human donor with non-small cell lung cancer.

The V gene is TRBV5-6, the J gene TRBJ1-1, with no clear D. The V and J ends lost 2 bases and 1 base respectively, with 6 bases between them. CDR1 SGHDT and CDR2 YYEEEE come from the germline V gene. The CDR3 loop spans 13 amino acids. CDR3 sequence (DNA): TGTGCCAGCAGCTTCGGCGGGAACACTGAAGCTTTCTTT. Protein sequence: CASSFGGNTEAFF.

CDR3 sequence (DNA): TGTGCCAGCAGCCGGGGGGCCGGGGAGCTGTTTTTT. Amino acid sequence: CASSRGAGELFF. This chain links TRBV7-8 with TRBJ2-2, with 7 bases fitting TRBD2. Germline V CDR1 and CDR2: SGHVS, FQNEAQ. With 5 bases clipped from V and 6 bases from J, the junction kept 0 bases outside the gene matches. The CDR3 is made up of 12 amino acids.

J is TRBJ1-6 and V is TRBV7-6; 8 bases line up with TRBD1. Germline CDR1 is SGHVS and CDR2 is FNYEAQ. The CDR3 consists of 18 residues. After removal of 1 base from V and 0 bases from J, the junction contained 5 bases not matched to a gene. The CDR3 DNA reads TGTGCCAGCAGCTTAGAGGGAACAGGGGGCTCCTATAATTCACCCCTCCACTTT. Protein product: CASSLEGTGGSYNSPLHF.

This chain joins TRBV9 and TRBJ1-2, with D perhaps TRBD1 (6 bases). The length of the CDR3 is 14 residues. Germline V gives CDR1 SGDLS, CDR2 YYNGEE. V was cut by 0 bases and J by 7 bases, with 13 bases left in between. The CDR3 bases are TGTGCCAGCAGCGTAGGGGGGGGGCAATTTGGCTACACCTTC. It codes for CASSVGGGQFGYTF.

This sequence joins TRBV27 and TRBJ2-3; 8 nucleotides match TRBD1. The CDR3 runs 14 residues. Germline V gives CDR1 MNHEY, CDR2 SMNVEV (reference sequence). Trimming removed 6 bases from V and 2 bases from J; junction bases left unmatched: 4. The CDR3: CASRRTGTTDTQYF. CDR3 coding DNA: TGTGCCAGCAGGAGGACAGGGACCACAGATACGCAGTATTTT.

This clone occurred once. The chain combines TRBV7-2 with TRBJ1-1; 11 nucleotides align to TRBD1. This CDR3 comprises 17 residues. V shed 0 bases and J 5 bases; nucleotides not matched to a gene: 8. CDR1 SGHTA and CDR2 FQGNSA come from the germline V gene. The CDR3 DNA follows: TGTGCCAGCAGCTTAGCCCTCTGGACAGGGGGCAATACTGAAGCTTTCTTT. This encodes CASSLALWTGGNTEAFF.

The gene calls are TRBV28 and TRBJ2-7; 10 bases match TRBD1. The CDR3 is 12 residues long. The ends lost 5 bases at V and 9 bases at J; junction bases unmatched: 4. Per the germline V gene, CDR1 is MDHEN and CDR2 is SYDVKM. Here the CDR3 reads CASSLRTGGQYF. CDR3 DNA: TGTGCCAGCAGTCTCCGGACAGGGGGGCAGTACTTC.

V gene TRBV5-1 combines with J gene TRBJ1-1; D is possibly TRBD1 (5 bases). Trimming removed 0 bases at V and 6 bases at J, with 15 bases between. CDR3 length equals 15 residues. Germline V lookup: CDR1 SGHRS, CDR2 YFSETQ. The CDR3 reads CASSLGGGSGPEAFF. In DNA, the CDR3 is TGCGCCAGCAGCTTGGGCGGGGGTTCAGGGCCTGAAGCTTTCTTT.

The genes are TRBV4-3 and TRBJ1-2; D possibly corresponds to TRBD1 (6 bases). V lost 1 base and J 8 bases, leaving 17 bases between the germline ends. CDR1 LGHNA and CDR2 YSLEER come from the germline V gene. The CDR3 has 15 amino acids. Written as DNA, the CDR3 is TGCGCCAGCAGCCAAGGTGCGGGGGCAGGACAGGGCTACACCTTC. Translating it yields CASSQGAGAGQGYTF.

The V gene is TRBV6-5, the J gene TRBJ1-1; no clear D gene. V lost 10 bases and J 0 bases, leaving 6 bases between the germline ends. The CDR3 is made up of 11 amino acids. The germline CDR1 and CDR2 sequences are MNHEY and SVGAGI. The chain's CDR3 is CATIMNTEAFF. CDR3 nucleotide sequence: TGTGCCACCATAATGAACACTGAAGCTTTCTTT.

This clone appeared once. V is TRBV29-1 and J is TRBJ2-1; D remains ambiguous. Trimming removed 4 bases from V and 1 base from J, with 8 bases in between. There are 13 residues in the CDR3. Per the germline V gene, CDR1 is SQVTM and CDR2 is ANQGSEA. CDR3 sequence (DNA): TGCAGCGTTGGGTTGGGGTCCTACAATGAGCAGTTCTTC. Protein sequence: CSVGLGSYNEQFF.

The chain recombines TRBV6-1 with TRBJ1-1, with D uncertain. This CDR3 has 13 residues. Germline-derived CDR1 and CDR2 are MNHNS and SASEGT. Trimming took off 2 bases at V and 6 bases at J, with 10 bases between the two ends. CDR3 nucleotide sequence: TGTGCCAGCAGTGAAAGCAGGATTCCTGAAGCTTTCTTT. Its translation is CASSESRIPEAFF.

This clone was seen once. The chain links TRBV10-2 to TRBJ1-5; D is undetermined. The CDR3 is 19 amino acids. Deletions cut 5 bases from V and 1 base from J, with 24 bases between. Germline CDR1 WSHSY, CDR2 SAAADI. The chain's CDR3 is CASSLTPADPRTSNQPQHF. In DNA, the CDR3 is TGCGCCAGCAGTTTAACACCGGCCGACCCCCGAACGAGCAATCAGCCCCAGCATTTT.

J is TRBJ1-2 and V is TRBV5-5, with D uncertain. Germline loops: CDR1 SGHKS, CDR2 YYEKEE (reference sequence). The CDR3 spans 15 residues. Trimming pared 1 base from V and 4 bases from J, leaving 14 bases between. In DNA, the CDR3 is TGTGCCAGCAGCTTGCTGGGTGGCGGACTCTATGGCTACACCTTC. Translated, it gives CASSLLGGGLYGYTF.

This chain connects TRBV28 to TRBJ2-5; D unresolved. This CDR3 has 15 amino acids. Germline V gene sequence: CDR1 MDHEN, CDR2 SYDVKM. The V end lost 1 base, the J end lost 0 bases, and 9 bases lay between the germline ends. The DNA for the CDR3 is TGTGCCAGCAGTTTATCGTTCTCCTACCAAGAGACCCAGTACTTC. Protein sequence: CASSLSFSYQETQYF.

The rearrangement joins TRBV27 to TRBJ1-6; D gene ambiguous. V was shortened by 5 bases and J by 0 bases, with 17 bases between the two germline ends. The CDR3 covers 18 residues. The germline V gene has CDR1 MNHEY and CDR2 SMNVEV (reference sequence). The CDR3 is CASSTRRQASSYNSPLHF. The CDR3 DNA reads TGTGCCAGCAGTACCCGTCGGCAGGCAAGCTCCTATAATTCACCCCTCCACTTT.

V is TRBV6-1 and J is TRBJ1-2; D remains unclear. The germline CDR1 and CDR2 sequences are MNHNS and SASEGT. The V and J ends lost 11 bases and 4 bases respectively, with 14 bases between them. The CDR3 runs to 12 residues. For the CDR3, the DNA is TGTGCCCCTCGAAAGGTCCTCTATGGCTACACCTTC. Translation gives CAPRKVLYGYTF.

The chain has TRBV28 and TRBJ1-2, with D maybe TRBD1 (5 bases). The germline V and J ends were trimmed by 5 bases and 6 bases, with 19 bases remaining between them. CDR3 size: 15 residues. Germline V CDR1 and CDR2: MDHEN, SYDVKM. CDR3 DNA: TGTGCCAGCAGTCGTGACTCGGGGCCCAAGGATGGCTACACCTTC. It is translated as CASSRDSGPKDGYTF.

The chain recombines TRBV11-2 with TRBJ1-2; D call uncertain. Per germline, CDR1 SGHAT and CDR2 FQNNGV. The CDR3 is made up of 12 amino acids. Trimming took off 3 bases at V and 2 bases at J, with 4 bases between the two ends. Written as DNA, the CDR3 is TGTGCCAGCAGCTTCGAGAACTATGGCTACACCTTC. This translates into CASSFENYGYTF. The full variable domain, with the rest looked up from reference TRBV11-2 and TRBJ1-2, is EAGVAQSPRYKIIEKRQSVAFWCNPISGHATLYWYQQILGQGPKLLIQFQNNGVVDDSQLPKDRFSAERLKGVDSTLKIQPAKLEDSAVYLCASSFENYGYTFGSGTRLTVV.

This chain joins TRBV28 and TRBJ2-2; TRBD1 aligns across 7 bases. Germline V gives CDR1 MDHEN, CDR2 SYDVKM. The CDR3 consists of 15 residues. The trim removed 6 bases at V and 4 bases at J, leaving 8 bases unmatched. The CDR3 reads CASRIQGESTGELFF. Here the CDR3 DNA reads TGTGCCAGCAGAATTCAGGGGGAGAGCACCGGGGAGCTGTTTTTT. The whole variable domain, remainder taken from reference TRBV28 and TRBJ2-2, is DVKVTQSSRYLVKRTGEKVFLECVQDMDHENMFWYRQDPGLGLRLIYFSYDVKMKEKGDIPEGYSVSREKKERFSLILESASTNQTSMYLCASRIQGESTGELFFGEGSRLTVL.

This sequence joins TRBV7-2 and TRBJ2-3; 7 positions agree with TRBD2. This CDR3 has 15 amino acids. V trimming: 3 bases; J trimming: 0 bases; junction bases outside the gene matches: 3. The germline V gene encodes CDR1 SGHTA and CDR2 FQGNSA. In DNA, the CDR3 is TGTGCCAGCAGCTTGTCTAGCGGAAGCACAGATACGCAGTATTTT. As protein: CASSLSSGSTDTQYF.

The J gene is TRBJ2-6, the V gene TRBV5-1, with 7 bases aligning to TRBD2. Germline values: CDR1 SGHRS, CDR2 YFSETQ. Trimming removed 2 bases from V and 2 bases from J; junction bases left unmatched: 4. This CDR3 is 16 amino acids long. The CDR3 bases are TGCGCCAGCAGCTTTGCCGCGGGGGCTGGGGCCAACGTCCTGACTTTC. It is translated as CASSFAAGAGANVLTF. The entire variable domain, with the rest obtained from reference TRBV5-1 and TRBJ2-6, is as follows: KAGVTQTPRYLIKTRGQQVTLSCSPISGHRSVSWYQQTPGQGLQFLFEYFSETQRNKGNFPGRFSGRQFSNSRSEMNVSTLELGDSALYLCASSFAAGAGANVLTFGAGSRLTVL.

This chain joins TRBV6-5 and TRBJ2-1, with 10 nucleotides matching TRBD2. The J segment lost 8 bases and the V segment lost 0 bases, leaving 7 bases of the junction unmatched. Germline CDR1 is MNHEY and CDR2 is SVGAGI. The CDR3 loop spans 16 amino acids. CDR3: CASSYSSGRMGDEQFF. DNA for the CDR3: TGTGCCAGCAGTTACTCTAGCGGGAGGATGGGAGATGAGCAGTTCTTC.

The genes are TRBV7-3 and TRBJ2-1, with D possibly matching TRBD2 (6 bases). Germline-derived CDR1 and CDR2 are SGHTA and FQGTGA. Deletions cut 5 bases from V and 3 bases from J, with 17 bases between. CDR3 length: 16 amino acids. Here the CDR3 DNA reads TGTGCCAGCAGCCCCAAGGGAGGAACGGGCTACAATGAGCAGTTCTTC. Translation gives CASSPKGGTGYNEQFF.

This clone was picked up a small number of times. The rearrangement joins TRBV29-1 to TRBJ2-7; TRBD1 or TRBD2 may be the D gene (6 bases each). The CDR3 spans 16 residues. Germline CDR1 and CDR2: SQVTM and ANQGSEA. Trimming left V 7 bases short and J 1 base short, with 23 bases between. CDR3 coding DNA: TGCAGCGCCCGGGGGATACAGGGTTATCCATCCTACGAGCAGTACTTC. Encoded protein: CSARGIQGYPSYEQYF.